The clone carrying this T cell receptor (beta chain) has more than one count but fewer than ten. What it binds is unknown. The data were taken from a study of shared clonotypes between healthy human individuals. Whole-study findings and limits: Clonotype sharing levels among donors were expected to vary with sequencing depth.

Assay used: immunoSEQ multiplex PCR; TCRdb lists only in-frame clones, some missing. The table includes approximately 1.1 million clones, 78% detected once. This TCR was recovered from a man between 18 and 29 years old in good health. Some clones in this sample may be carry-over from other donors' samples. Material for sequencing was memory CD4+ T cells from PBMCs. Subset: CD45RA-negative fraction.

CDR3 nucleotides: TGTGCCAGTAGCAAACCCGGGACAGGGATTACCGGGGAGCTGTTTTTT. Translated: CASSKPGTGITGELFF. The rearrangement links TRBV19 to TRBJ2-2; 9 bases map to TRBD1. Germline assignment: CDR1 LNHDA and CDR2 SQIVND (reference sequence). The CDR3 runs 16 residues. J gave up 5 bases and V 6 bases, and 10 bases lay outside the gene matches.